This paragraph reports one T cell receptor (beta chain). This entry comes from a study of blood T cell repertoires in COVID-19. Study information: Researchers got acute and convalescent COVID-19 samples from the United States, Italy and Spain.

Germline V gives CDR1 DFQATT, CDR2 SNEGSKA (reference sequence). The CDR3 totals 14 residues. V dropped 3 bases and J dropped 0 bases, with 10 bases sitting between them. Authors' methods: Researchers report that nucleated cell counts were estimated from reference gene primer amplification. TCRdb keeps only in-frame clones here, not all; method: immunoSEQ multiplex PCR. Clone size and the V and J calls come from that table; the DNA yielded D and trimming. The sample carries about 35,000 clones, around four fifths recorded once. This clonotype was sampled from a human donor in a cohort sampled during active or convalescent COVID-19. The donor label of this sample is uncertain. This sequence joins TRBV20-1 and TRBJ2-3; D uncertain. Input material: peripheral blood. The CDR3 is CSASPRRSTDTQYF. CDR3 DNA sequence: TGCAGTGCTAGTCCCAGGCGAAGCACAGATACGCAGTATTTT.